A single sample gave rise to the 5 T cell receptor beta chains below, sequenced in a study of T cell responses to AZD1222 COVID-19 vaccine. Measured with immunoSEQ multiplex PCR; TCRdb has only the in-frame clones, and not every one. Here the sample spans under 100,000 clones, around nine tenths being singletons. The input for sequencing was peripheral blood, taken on day 0 of AZD1222 vaccination. Every receptor here comes from an adult in good health.

This clone turned up a few times. This chain links TRBV6-1 with TRBJ2-3; 11 positions agree with TRBD2. Germline CDR1 and CDR2: MNHNS and SASEGT. The CDR3 loop spans 17 amino acids. V was clipped by 4 bases and J by 2 bases; unmatched bases: 8. The DNA for the CDR3 is TGTGCCAGCAGTGGAAAGGGGACTAGCGGTATCACAGATACGCAGTATTTT. Translating gives CASSGKGTSGITDTQYF.

The CDR3 sequence: CASSSVEETQYF. In DNA form, the CDR3 reads TGTGCCAGCAGTTCCGTTGAAGAGACCCAGTACTTC. V and J are TRBV6-2 or TRBV6-3 and TRBJ2-5; D ambiguous. V was trimmed by 4 bases and J by 3 bases, leaving 6 bases between them. Germline V gene data show CDR1 as MNHEY and CDR2 as SVGEGT. The CDR3 spans 12 residues.

The chain recombines TRBV28 with TRBJ1-1; D unresolved. Germline CDR1 reads MDHEN; CDR2 reads SYDVKM. The ends were cut back, 5 bases at V and 5 bases at J, with 18 bases in the middle. The CDR3 totals 15 residues. The CDR3 loop is CASSTLGGTRTEAFF. CDR3 nucleotides: TGTGCCAGCAGTACCCTAGGTGGAACTAGGACTGAAGCTTTCTTT.

The chain carries TRBV5-4 and TRBJ2-5, with 8 nucleotides matching TRBD2. Germline CDR1 is SGHNT and CDR2 is YYREEE (reference sequence). The CDR3 totals 13 residues. Trimming removed 7 bases from V and 5 bases from J; junction bases left unmatched: 7. This CDR3 reads CASRPGLGETQYF. For the CDR3, the DNA is TGTGCCAGCCGTCCGGGACTAGGGGAGACCCAGTACTTC.

The chain joins TRBV7-9 to TRBJ2-2, with D possibly TRBD1 on 5 matching bases. The CDR3 runs to 14 residues. V lost 6 bases, J lost 1 base, and 9 bases lay in between. From germline, CDR1 is SEHNR and CDR2 FQNEAQ (reference sequence). CDR3 nucleotide sequence: TGTGCCAGCAGATACACAGGGAACACCGGGGAGCTGTTTTTT. Residues: CASRYTGNTGELFF.